Shown below are 18 T cell receptor beta chains from a single sample sequenced in a study of OX40 agonist ivuxolimab in advanced cancers. TCRdb keeps only in-frame clones here, not all; method: immunoSEQ multiplex PCR. The table lists tens of thousands of clones, over 75% of them singletons. The sample was CD4+ or CD8+ T cells sorted from blood, taken in a trial of the OX40 agonist ivuxolimab. Receptors originate from an adult with an advanced solid tumor such as melanoma, head and neck, liver or kidney cancer.

This clone was seen more than once but under ten times. The V gene is TRBV27, the J gene TRBJ1-6, with 11 bases identical to TRBD1. V gave up 6 bases and J gave up 10 bases; unmatched junction bases: 2. There are 13 residues in the CDR3. Germline CDR1 MNHEY, CDR2 SMNVEV (reference sequence). CDR3 amino acids: CASSRDRGSPLHF. The CDR3 DNA is TGTGCCAGCAGCCGGGACAGGGGGTCACCCCTCCACTTT.

This rearrangement joins TRBV25-1 to TRBJ2-7, with 8 nucleotides matching TRBD2. The CDR3 covers 15 residues. CDR1 and CDR2 from the germline V gene are MGHDK and SYGVNS. The V segment lost 6 bases and the J segment 3 bases; nucleotides outside the gene matches: 10. Here the CDR3 DNA reads TGTGCCAGCAGCCCCCCAGCGGGAGCTCTCTACGAGCAGTACTTC. Protein product: CASSPPAGALYEQYF.

V gene TRBV12-5 combines with J gene TRBJ2-1; 8 nucleotides agree with TRBD2. This CDR3 contains 17 residues. CDR1 and CDR2 from the germline V gene are LGHNT and FRNRAP. Losses at the gene ends were 4 bases for V and 0 bases for J; bases not matched to a gene: 8. CDR3 DNA: TGTGCTAGTGGTTCGAATATAGCGGGGACCTCCTACAATGAGCAGTTCTTC. Its translation: CASGSNIAGTSYNEQFF.

The V call is TRBV29-1, the J call TRBJ2-7, with 8 bases matching TRBD1. The CDR3 consists of 13 residues. Trimming took 4 bases from V and 3 from J; bases not matched to a gene: 5. Germline lookup yields CDR1 SQVTM and CDR2 ANQGSEA. For the CDR3, the DNA is TGCAGCGTTGGTACCAGGGGGCTCTACGAGCAGTACTTC. Its translation is CSVGTRGLYEQYF.

Points on this clone: The junction departs from germline at one end; a sequencing error may be responsible. The chain recombines TRBV7-7 with TRBJ2-2, with a tentative D call TRBD2 (5 bases). The germline CDR1 and CDR2 sequences are SSHAT and FNYEAQ (reference sequence). This CDR3 is built from 14 residues. CDR3 DNA sequence: TGTGCTAGCAGCTTAGCGCAAGCCACCGGGGAGCTGTTTTTT. Encoded protein: CASSLAQATGELFF. The variable domain in full, completed from reference TRBV7-7 and TRBJ2-2, reads GAGVSQSPRYKVTKRGQDVTLRCDPISSHATLYWYQQALGQGPEFLTYFNYEAQPDKSGLPSDRFSAERPEGSISTLTIQRTEQRDSAMYRCASSLAQATGELFFGEGSRLTVL.

The chain links TRBV5-4 to TRBJ2-5, with TRBD1 as a possible D gene (6 bases). CDR3 size: 14 residues. CDR1 is SGHNT, CDR2 YYREEE, per germline (reference sequence). Trimming shortened V by 3 bases and J by 1 base, and 10 bases separated the two germline ends. This CDR3 is CASSSGQFQETQYF. DNA for the CDR3: TGTGCCAGCAGCTCCGGACAGTTCCAAGAGACCCAGTACTTC.

The CDR3 spells CASRPLAGGTYEQYF. CDR3 DNA sequence: TGTGCCAGCAGACCCCTAGCGGGAGGAACCTACGAGCAGTACTTC. The chain employs TRBV4-2 and TRBJ2-7; 11 positions agree with TRBD2. The CDR3 loop spans 15 amino acids. Trimming took 6 bases from V and 2 from J; bases not matched to a gene: 6. Per the germline V gene, CDR1 is LGHNA and CDR2 is YNFKEQ.

The genes are TRBV15 and TRBJ2-1; 9 positions agree with TRBD2. CDR1 is LNHNV, CDR2 YYDKDF, per germline (reference sequence). This CDR3 region has 15 residues. Germline trimming cut 0 bases from V and 6 bases from J; bases unmatched to any gene: 3. CDR3 coding DNA: TGTGCCACCAGCAGAGATAGCGGGAGATCCAATGAGCAGTTCTTC. Protein sequence: CATSRDSGRSNEQFF.

The chain employs TRBV5-6 and TRBJ2-5; 15 nucleotides line up with TRBD2. Germline CDR1 and CDR2: SGHDT and YYEEEE. The CDR3 consists of 16 residues. Losses at the gene ends were 3 bases for V and 5 bases for J; bases not matched to a gene: 5. The CDR3 coding sequence is TGTGCCAGCAGCTCGGGACTAGCGGGAGGTTGGGAGACCCAGTACTTC. This encodes CASSSGLAGGWETQYF.

The CDR3: CASSRGTGGGQPQHF. As DNA, the CDR3 is TGTGCCAGCAGCCGAGGGACAGGGGGGGGACAGCCCCAGCATTTT. The V gene is TRBV7-8, the J gene TRBJ1-5; TRBD1 aligns across 11 bases. V trimming: 5 bases; J trimming: 7 bases; junction bases outside the gene matches: 7. CDR3 length equals 15 residues. The V gene's germline CDR1 is SGHVS and CDR2 FQNEAQ.

This chain joins TRBV7-9 and TRBJ2-2; 7 bases map to TRBD2. With V trimmed by 4 bases and J by 5 bases, 4 bases remained unmatched. The germline gives CDR1 SEHNR, CDR2 FQNEAQ (reference sequence). This CDR3 is 14 amino acids long. As DNA, the CDR3 is TGTGCCAGCAGCTCCCTGGGGGGGACCGGGGAGCTGTTTTTT. It codes for CASSSLGGTGELFF.

The chain joins TRBV18 to TRBJ2-2; 10 bases align to TRBD1. CDR1 and CDR2 from the germline V gene are KGHSH and LQKENI. V lost 3 bases to trimming and J lost 6 bases; unmatched junction nucleotides: 4. The CDR3 runs 15 residues. In DNA form, the CDR3 reads TGTGCCAGCTCACCCCCGGGACAGGGGTCCGGGGAGCTGTTTTTT. This encodes CASSPPGQGSGELFF.

This clone has only one observation. The chain combines TRBV27 with TRBJ2-4; 9 nucleotides agree with TRBD2. Trimming removed 3 bases from V and 5 bases from J; junction bases left unmatched: 2. The CDR3 extends over 14 amino acids. Germline V lookup: CDR1 MNHEY, CDR2 SMNVEV (reference sequence). The CDR3 region is CASSFSGSQNIQYF. The CDR3 DNA reads as TGTGCCAGCAGTTTTAGCGGGAGTCAAAACATTCAGTACTTC.

This clone was recorded only once. This chain links TRBV19 with TRBJ2-3; possibly TRBD2 for D (5 bases). Germline lookup yields CDR1 LNHDA and CDR2 SQIVND (reference sequence). The CDR3 is 15 residues long. V lost 6 bases to trimming and J lost 0 bases, with 13 bases between them. The CDR3 DNA is TGTGCCAGTAGGAAGGCGGGCTCCAGCACAGATACGCAGTATTTT. It yields the protein CASRKAGSSTDTQYF.

This clone has just one count. The chain couples TRBV12-5 to TRBJ2-1, with TRBD1 identical over 9 bases. The CDR3 totals 17 residues. Germline V gene data show CDR1 as LGHNT and CDR2 as FRNRAP. Germline trimming cut 1 base from V and 6 bases from J; bases unmatched to any gene: 10. The CDR3 DNA reads as TGTGCTAGTGGTTTGGCTATGACGGGACAGGGTGCCAATGAGCAGTTCTTC. This codes for CASGLAMTGQGANEQFF.

The rearrangement links TRBV10-3 to TRBJ1-2; D might be TRBD1 (6 bases). The CDR3 totals 15 residues. Germline V lookup: CDR1 ENHRY, CDR2 SYGVKD. Trimming shortened V by 6 bases and J by 0 bases, and 14 bases separated the two germline ends. This CDR3 is CAISPGASANYGYTF. The CDR3 nucleotides are TGTGCCATCAGCCCAGGGGCTTCAGCTAACTATGGCTACACCTTC.

The V call is TRBV7-6, the J call TRBJ1-1; 9 bases align to TRBD1. The CDR3 runs 14 residues. V gave up 5 bases and J gave up 7 bases; unmatched junction bases: 8. Germline V CDR1 and CDR2: SGHVS, FNYEAQ. This CDR3 is CASSLGQGSFEAFF. CDR3 sequence (DNA): TGTGCCAGCAGCCTAGGACAGGGGTCTTTTGAAGCTTTCTTT.

V is TRBV6-5 and J is TRBJ1-1; no firm D call. The CDR3 covers 13 residues. The ends were cut back, 2 bases at V and 4 bases at J, with 8 bases in the middle. Germline V gene lookup returns CDR1 MNHEY and CDR2 SVGAGI. In DNA, the CDR3 is TGTGCCAGCAGTTACCGTATGGGCACTGAAGCTTTCTTT. This sequence encodes CASSYRMGTEAFF.